The 3 T cell receptor beta chains listed next were all sequenced from one sample in a study of human T cells and chemical hapten exposure. From the RACE reads, TCRdb called clonotypes with MiXCR, one entry per CDR3 protein. Of tens of thousands of distinct CDR3 sequences listed, roughly 10% are singletons. As for time point: patch test 2, 6 weeks after DPC sensitization. Treatment in this sample: therapeutic diphenylcyclopropenone sensitization with weekly scalp DPC. The specimen was whole blood, collected in connection with sensitization to the hapten diphenylcyclopropenone (DPC). The receptor set was obtained from a man aged 25 to 40 with alopecia areata. Some clones in this sample may be carry-over from other donors' samples.

This clonotype has a handful of counts. This chain links TRBV20-1 with TRBJ2-7; 11 nucleotides line up with TRBD2. Germline assignment: CDR1 DFQATT and CDR2 SNEGSKA (reference sequence). This CDR3 is 15 amino acids long. Germline trimming cut 3 bases from V and 7 bases from J; bases unmatched to any gene: 11. The CDR3: CSASGGTSGRWEQYF. The CDR3 DNA reads as TGCAGTGCTAGCGGGGGAACTAGCGGGAGATGGGAGCAGTACTTC.

This clonotype was counted ten times or more. V gene TRBV19 combines with J gene TRBJ2-6; TRBD1 aligns across 8 bases. With V trimmed by 6 bases and J by 0 bases, 7 bases remained unmatched. Germline loops: CDR1 LNHDA, CDR2 SQIVND (reference sequence). This CDR3 is 17 amino acids long. This chain's CDR3 is CASSQDRANSGANVLTF. In nucleotides, the CDR3 is TGTGCCAGTAGCCAGGACAGGGCCAACTCTGGGGCCAACGTCCTGACTTTC.

The chain joins TRBV28 to TRBJ2-5; 9 bases fit TRBD1. Losses at the gene ends were 8 bases for V and 2 bases for J; bases not matched to a gene: 3. In germline, CDR1 is MDHEN, CDR2 SYDVKM. CDR3 length equals 13 residues. CDR3 residues: CASLQGAQETQYF. The CDR3 DNA reads as TGTGCCAGCCTACAGGGGGCGCAAGAGACCCAGTACTTC.